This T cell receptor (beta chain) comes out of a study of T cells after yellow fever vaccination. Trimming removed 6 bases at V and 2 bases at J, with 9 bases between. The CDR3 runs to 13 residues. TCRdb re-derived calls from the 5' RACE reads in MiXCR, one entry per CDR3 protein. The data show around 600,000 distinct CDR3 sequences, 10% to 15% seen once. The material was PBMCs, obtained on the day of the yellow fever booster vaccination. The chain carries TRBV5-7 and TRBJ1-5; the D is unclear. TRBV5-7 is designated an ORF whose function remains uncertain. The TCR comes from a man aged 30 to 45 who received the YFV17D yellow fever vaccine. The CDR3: CASTQWGNQPQHF. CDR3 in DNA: TGTGCCAGCACCCAGTGGGGCAATCAGCCCCAGCATTTT.